This T cell receptor beta chain was identified during a study of blood T cell repertoires in COVID-19. The CDR3 covers 13 residues. Trimming took off 2 bases at V and 3 bases at J, with 8 bases between the two ends. The germline V gene encodes CDR1 SGHTA and CDR2 FQGNSA. The table came from immunoSEQ multiplex PCR; TCRdb's copy has only in-frame clones and leaves some out. The sample records approximately 390,000 clones, 70% to 90% being singletons. This TCR came from a woman aged 35 to 49 with acute COVID-19. This chain links TRBV7-2 with TRBJ2-7; D gene uncertain. Material: PBMCs or T cells enriched from blood (not recorded which). The CDR3 is CASSLQEDYEQYF. Written as DNA, the CDR3 is TGTGCCAGCAGCTTACAGGAAGACTACGAGCAGTACTTC.